This T cell receptor beta chain was obtained from a study of T cells in Graves' hyperthyroidism and ophthalmopathy. Study summary: Initial diagnosis, before any treatment, was when peripheral blood was collected.

Findings of the study overall: Within blood appeared most thyroid clonotypes that had expanded above 0.001.

PBMCs were sourced from more than 7.5 ml fresh peripheral blood. CDR3 length equals 14 residues. The germline gives CDR1 SGHTA, CDR2 FQGNSA. Trimming took 4 bases from V and 4 from J; bases not matched to a gene: 4. Template material for amplifying TCR beta CDR3 regions consisted of RNA transcripts. Researchers ran a first-round RT-PCR on the TCR CDR3 using the HTBI primer set. TCRdb re-called the multiplex PCR reads through MiXCR, storing one row per CDR3 protein. The table shows 300,000 to 400,000 distinct CDR3 sequences, with 13% to 15% occurring only once. This clonotype was found many times. Its antigen remains unidentified.

The genes are TRBV7-2 and TRBJ1-5; 7 bases fit TRBD1. Source material: blood. This clonotype originated in a woman aged 30 to 39 with Graves' ophthalmopathy. CDR3: CASSSDRFNQPQHF. The CDR3 DNA sequence: TGTGCCAGCAGCTCGGACAGGTTTAATCAGCCCCAGCATTTT.